This T cell receptor beta chain was sequenced in a study of CD8 T cells in Susac syndrome. Negative isolation yielded the CD8+ and CD4+ T cells, while FACS enriched the TEMRA cells. V shed 4 bases and J 5 bases; nucleotides not matched to a gene: 10. This CDR3 has 16 residues. Germline V gives CDR1 LGHNA, CDR2 YSLEER. Random hexamers primed reverse transcription of about 0.45 to 1 ug RNA. Each CDR3 protein is one row after TCRdb ran MiXCR on the immunoSEQ multiplex PCR reads. The table lists 150,000 to 200,000 distinct CDR3 sequences, about 94% of them singletons, with over 0.12% in the top ten. The V call is TRBV4-3, the J call TRBJ2-3, with 9 bases fitting TRBD2. Sequenced: CD4+ T cells from PBMCs. The receptor's source is a human donor in good health. The CDR3 here is CASSPEAGGAGDTQYF. In nucleotides, the CDR3 is TGCGCCAGCAGCCCCGAAGCGGGGGGAGCAGGAGATACGCAGTATTTT.